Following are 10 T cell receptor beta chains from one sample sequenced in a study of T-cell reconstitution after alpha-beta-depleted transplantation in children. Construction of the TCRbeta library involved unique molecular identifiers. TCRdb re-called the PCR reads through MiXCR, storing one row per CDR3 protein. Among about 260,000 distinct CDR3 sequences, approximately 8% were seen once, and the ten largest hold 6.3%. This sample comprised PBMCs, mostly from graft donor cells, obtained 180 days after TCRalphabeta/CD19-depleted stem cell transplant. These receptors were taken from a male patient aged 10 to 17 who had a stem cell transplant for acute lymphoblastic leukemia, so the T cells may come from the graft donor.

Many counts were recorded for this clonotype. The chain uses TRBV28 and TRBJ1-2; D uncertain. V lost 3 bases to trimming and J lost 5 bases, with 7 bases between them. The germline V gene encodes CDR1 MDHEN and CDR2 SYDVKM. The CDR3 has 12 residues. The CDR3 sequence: CASSFGKYGYTF. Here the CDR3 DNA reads TGTGCCAGCAGTTTCGGGAAGTATGGCTACACCTTC.

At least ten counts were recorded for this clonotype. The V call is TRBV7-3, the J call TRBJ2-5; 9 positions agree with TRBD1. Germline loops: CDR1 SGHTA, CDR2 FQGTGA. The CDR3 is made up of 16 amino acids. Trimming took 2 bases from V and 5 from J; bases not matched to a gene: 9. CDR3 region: CASSLVPTGGRETQYF. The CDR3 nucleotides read TGTGCCAGCAGCTTAGTCCCTACAGGGGGCAGGGAGACCCAGTACTTC.

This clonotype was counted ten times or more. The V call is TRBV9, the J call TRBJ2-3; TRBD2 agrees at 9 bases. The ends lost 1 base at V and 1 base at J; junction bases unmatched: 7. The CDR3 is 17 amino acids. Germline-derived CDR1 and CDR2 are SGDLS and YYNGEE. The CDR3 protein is CASSVSHSGSRTDTQYF. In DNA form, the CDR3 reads TGTGCCAGCAGCGTATCCCATAGCGGGAGCCGCACAGATACGCAGTATTTT.

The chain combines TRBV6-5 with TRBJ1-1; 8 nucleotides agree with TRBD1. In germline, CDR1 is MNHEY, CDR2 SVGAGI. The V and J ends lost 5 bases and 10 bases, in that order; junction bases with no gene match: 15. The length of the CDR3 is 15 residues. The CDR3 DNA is TGTGCCAGCAGTCAGCTCGGGGCAGGGGGCGGCGGAGCTTTCTTT. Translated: CASSQLGAGGGGAFF.

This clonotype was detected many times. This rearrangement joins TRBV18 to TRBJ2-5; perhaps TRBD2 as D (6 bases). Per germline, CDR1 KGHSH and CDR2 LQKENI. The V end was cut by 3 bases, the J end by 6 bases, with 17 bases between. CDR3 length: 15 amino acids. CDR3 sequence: CASSPKVEGLKTQYF. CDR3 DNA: TGTGCCAGCTCACCCAAGGTGGAGGGCCTAAAGACCCAGTACTTC.

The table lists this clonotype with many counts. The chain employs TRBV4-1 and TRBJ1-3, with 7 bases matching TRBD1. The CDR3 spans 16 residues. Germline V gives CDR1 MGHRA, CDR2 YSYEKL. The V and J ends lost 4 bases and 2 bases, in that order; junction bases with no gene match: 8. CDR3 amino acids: CASSPIGQDAGNTIYF. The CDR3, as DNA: TGCGCCAGCAGCCCCATCGGACAGGACGCTGGAAACACCATATATTTT.

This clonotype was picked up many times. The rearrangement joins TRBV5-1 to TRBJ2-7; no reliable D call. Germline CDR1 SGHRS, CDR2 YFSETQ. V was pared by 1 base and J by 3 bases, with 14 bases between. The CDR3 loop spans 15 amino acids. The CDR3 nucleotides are TGCGCCAGCAGCTTGCAGCCCCGACCAGACTACGAGCAGTACTTC. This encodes CASSLQPRPDYEQYF.

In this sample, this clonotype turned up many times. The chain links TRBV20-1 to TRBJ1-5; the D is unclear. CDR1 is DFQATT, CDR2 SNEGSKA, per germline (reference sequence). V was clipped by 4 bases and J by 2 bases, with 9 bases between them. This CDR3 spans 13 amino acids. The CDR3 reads CSAIAPGNQPQHF. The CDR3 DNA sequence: TGCAGTGCTATAGCCCCGGGCAATCAGCCCCAGCATTTT.

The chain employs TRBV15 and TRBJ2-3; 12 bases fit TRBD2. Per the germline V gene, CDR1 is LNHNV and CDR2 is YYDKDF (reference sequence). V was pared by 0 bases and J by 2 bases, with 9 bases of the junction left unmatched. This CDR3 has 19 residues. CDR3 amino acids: CATSRDKASGGAHTDTQYF. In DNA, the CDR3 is TGTGCCACCAGCAGAGATAAAGCTAGCGGGGGGGCCCACACAGATACGCAGTATTTT.

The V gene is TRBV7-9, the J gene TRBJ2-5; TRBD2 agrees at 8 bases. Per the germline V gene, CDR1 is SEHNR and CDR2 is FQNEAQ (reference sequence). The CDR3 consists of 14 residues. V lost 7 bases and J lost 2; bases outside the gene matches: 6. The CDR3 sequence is CASNGRGGQETQYF. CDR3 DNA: TGTGCCAGCAACGGGAGGGGAGGGCAAGAGACCCAGTACTTC.